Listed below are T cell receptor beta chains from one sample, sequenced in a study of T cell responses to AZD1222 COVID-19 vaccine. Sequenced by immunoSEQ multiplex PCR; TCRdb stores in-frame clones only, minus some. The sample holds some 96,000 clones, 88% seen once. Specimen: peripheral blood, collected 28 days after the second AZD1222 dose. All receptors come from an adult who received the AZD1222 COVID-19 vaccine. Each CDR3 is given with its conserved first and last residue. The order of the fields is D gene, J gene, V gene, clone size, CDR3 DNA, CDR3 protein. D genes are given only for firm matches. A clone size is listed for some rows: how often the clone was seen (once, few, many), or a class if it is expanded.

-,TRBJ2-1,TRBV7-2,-,TGTGCCAGCAGCTTAGGAACCTACAATGAGCAGTTCTTC,CASSLGTYNEQFF
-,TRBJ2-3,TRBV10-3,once,TGTGCCATCAGTGATACAGATACGCAGTATTTT,CAISDTDTQYF
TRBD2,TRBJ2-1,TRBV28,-,TGTGCCAGCAGTCGACTAGCCTCCTACAATGAGCAGTTCTTC,CASSRLASYNEQFF
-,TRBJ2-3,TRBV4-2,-,TGTGCCAGCAGCCAAGAGACAGATACGCAGTATTTT,CASSQETDTQYF
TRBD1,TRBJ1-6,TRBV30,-,TGTGCCTGGAACAGGGGACCCAATAATTCACCCCTCCACTTT,CAWNRGPNNSPLHF
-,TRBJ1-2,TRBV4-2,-,TGTGCCAGCAGCCAAGGGCGGGAATCAGCTAACTATGGCTACACCTTC,CASSQGRESANYGYTF
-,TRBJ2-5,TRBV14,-,TGTGCCAGCAGCCAAGATACGGCCAGCCAAGAGACCCAGTACTTC,CASSQDTASQETQYF
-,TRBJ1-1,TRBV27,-,TGTGCCAGCAAACCCGATTCGGGGAGTACTGAAGCTTTCTTT,CASKPDSGSTEAFF
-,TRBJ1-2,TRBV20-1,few,TGCAGTGCAGAACACTACTATGGCTACACCTTC,CSAEHYYGYTF
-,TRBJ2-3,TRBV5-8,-,TGTGCCAGCAGCTTGGTTAGTGGTTGGGGTTCTAGCACAGATACGCAGTATTTT,CASSLVSGWGSSTDTQYF
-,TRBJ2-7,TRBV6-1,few,TGTGCCAGCAGTGATTATAGCGGTAGCTCCTACGAGCAGTACTTC,CASSDYSGSSYEQYF
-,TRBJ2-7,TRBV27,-,TGTGCCAGCAGTTTAACAGGGAAGTCCTACGAGCAGTACTTC,CASSLTGKSYEQYF
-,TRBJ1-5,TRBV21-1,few,TGTGCCAGCAGCACAGAAGTGAGCAATCAGCCCCAGCATTTT,CASSTEVSNQPQHF
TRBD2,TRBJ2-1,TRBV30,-,TGTGCCTGGACGATCGGGAGGTCCATGGATGAGCAGTTCTTC,CAWTIGRSMDEQFF
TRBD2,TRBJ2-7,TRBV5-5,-,TGTGCCAGCAGCTTGACTAGCGGGAGGGTCCACGAGCAGTACTTC,CASSLTSGRVHEQYF
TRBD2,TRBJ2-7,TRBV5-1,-,TGCGCCAGCAGCTCCCAACTAGCGGGAGGGCCGTACGAGCAGTACTTC,CASSSQLAGGPYEQYF
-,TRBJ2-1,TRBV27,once,TGTGCCAGCAGTTTAGGGAGGATGTCCACATACAATGAGCAGTTCTTC,CASSLGRMSTYNEQFF
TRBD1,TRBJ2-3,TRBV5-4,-,TGTGCCAGCAGTTGGGACAGGGTATCTGCAGATACGCAGTATTTT,CASSWDRVSADTQYF
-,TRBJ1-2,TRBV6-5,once,TGTGCCAGCAGCCCAGGGAACTATGGCTACACCTTC,CASSPGNYGYTF
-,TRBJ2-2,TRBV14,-,TGTGCCAGCAGCCAAGTCCCAGGGGTTAACACCGGGGAGCTGTTTTTT,CASSQVPGVNTGELFF
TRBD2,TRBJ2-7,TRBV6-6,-,TGTGCCAGCAGACTAGCGGGAGGCACCTTAGAGCAGTACTTC,CASRLAGGTLEQYF
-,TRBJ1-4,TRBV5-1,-,TGCGCCAGCAGCTCGGCCCCCCTCGGGGGCAATGAAAAACTGTTTTTT,CASSSAPLGGNEKLFF
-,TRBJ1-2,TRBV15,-,TGTGCCACCAGCAGATCAGACGATGGCTACACCTTC,CATSRSDDGYTF
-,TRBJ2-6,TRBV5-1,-,TGCGCCAGCAATCTAGGGGGGCAGTTCGGTGGGGCCAACGTCCTGACTTTC,CASNLGGQFGGANVLTF
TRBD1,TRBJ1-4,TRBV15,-,TGTGCCACCAGCAGCAATACCGGGACAGGGGTCGAAAAACTGTTTTTT,CATSSNTGTGVEKLFF
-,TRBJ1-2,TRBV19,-,TGTGCCAGTAGTATACAGGGAACTAACTATGGCTACACCTTC,CASSIQGTNYGYTF
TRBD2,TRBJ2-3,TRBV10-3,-,TGTGCCATCAGTGACCCACTAGCGGGATACACAGATACGCAGTATTTT,CAISDPLAGYTDTQYF
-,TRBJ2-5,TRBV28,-,TGTGCCAGCAGTCAACAGGTTTTAGAGACCCAGTACTTC,CASSQQVLETQYF
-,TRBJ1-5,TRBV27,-,TGTGCCAGCCGGACAGTGAGAGAAAGGAATCAGCCCCAGCATTTT,CASRTVRERNQPQHF
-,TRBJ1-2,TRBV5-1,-,TGCGCCAGCAGCTTGGGGCCAGGGGATCATGGCTACACCTTC,CASSLGPGDHGYTF
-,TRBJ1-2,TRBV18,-,TGTGCCAGCTCACCCCGAGGCTCTGATGGCTACACCTTC,CASSPRGSDGYTF
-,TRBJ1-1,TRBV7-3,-,TGTGCCAGCAGCCCGGGGACCCAGGGCGACACTGAAGCTTTCTTT,CASSPGTQGDTEAFF
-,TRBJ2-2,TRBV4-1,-,TGCGCCAGCAGCCAAGATCCGGCTAGACGCACCGGGGAGCTGTTTTTT,CASSQDPARRTGELFF
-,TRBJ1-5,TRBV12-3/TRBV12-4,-,TGTGCCAGCAGTTTTAGGAATCAGCCCCAGCATTTT,CASSFRNQPQHF
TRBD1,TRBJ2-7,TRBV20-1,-,TGCAGTGCTAGTTCAGGGGGCTTTATGGCCTACGAGCAGTACTTC,CSASSGGFMAYEQYF
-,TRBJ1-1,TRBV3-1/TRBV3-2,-,TGTGCCAGCAGCCAAGGGGAGGGGGGCACTGAAGCTTTCTTT,CASSQGEGGTEAFF